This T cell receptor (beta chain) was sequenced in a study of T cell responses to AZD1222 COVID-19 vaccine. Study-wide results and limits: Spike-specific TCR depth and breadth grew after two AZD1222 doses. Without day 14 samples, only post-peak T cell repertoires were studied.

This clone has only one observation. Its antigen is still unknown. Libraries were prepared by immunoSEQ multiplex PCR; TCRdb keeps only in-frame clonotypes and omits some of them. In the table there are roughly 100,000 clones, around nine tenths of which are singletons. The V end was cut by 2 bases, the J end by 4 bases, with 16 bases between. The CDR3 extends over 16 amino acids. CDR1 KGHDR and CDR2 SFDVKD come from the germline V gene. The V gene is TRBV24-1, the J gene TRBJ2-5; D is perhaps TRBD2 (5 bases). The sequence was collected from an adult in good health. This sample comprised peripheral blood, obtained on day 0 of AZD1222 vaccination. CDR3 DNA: TGTGCCACCAGTGATTCCCGGACTCTCGGGGTAGAGACCCAGTACTTC. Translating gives CATSDSRTLGVETQYF.